These 20 T cell receptor beta chains were all obtained from the same sample, sequenced in a study of shared clonotypes between healthy human individuals. Data came from immunoSEQ multiplex PCR; TCRdb stores just in-frame clones and leaves some out. The sample consists of nearly 1 million clones, about 80% of them appearing once. The sequencing sample was made of memory CD4+ T cells sorted from blood. Documented subset: CD45RA-negative fraction. The receptors were gathered from a man between 18 and 35 years old in good health.

The chain carries TRBV18 and TRBJ2-2, with D unclear. Germline V lookup: CDR1 KGHSH, CDR2 LQKENI. Trimming stripped 7 bases from V and 4 bases from J, with 10 bases between. The CDR3 totals 13 residues. The CDR3: CASLKDGTGELFF. The CDR3 coding sequence is TGTGCCAGCTTGAAGGACGGCACCGGGGAGCTGTTTTTT.

This clone was recorded once. The sample contains more than one DNA sequence encoding this CDR3. The chain has TRBV5-4 and TRBJ2-7, with 13 bases matching TRBD2. Per germline, CDR1 SGHNT and CDR2 YYREEE (reference sequence). J lost 4 bases, V lost 4 bases, and 5 bases had no gene match. This CDR3 spans 15 amino acids. The CDR3 region is CASSPGLAGVYEQYF. CDR3 DNA: TGTGCCAGCAGCCCCGGACTAGCGGGAGTGTACGAGCAGTACTTC.

DNA for the CDR3: TGTGCCAGCAGCCTCTGGGGACAGGGAAGTACAGATACGCAGTATTTT. Amino acids: CASSLWGQGSTDTQYF. The gene calls are TRBV5-8 and TRBJ2-3, with 9 nucleotides matching TRBD1. Germline V CDR1 and CDR2: SGHTS, YDEGEE. V lost 4 bases and J lost 3; bases outside the gene matches: 9. CDR3 length: 16 amino acids.

Notes on this clone: Other DNA variants within this sample encode the same CDR3. The rearrangement joins TRBV9 to TRBJ2-5, with D maybe TRBD2 (6 bases). CDR3 length equals 14 residues. The germline V gene encodes CDR1 SGDLS and CDR2 YYNGEE. The germline V and J ends were trimmed by 2 bases and 3 bases, with 11 bases remaining between them. CDR3 sequence (DNA): TGTGCCAGCAGCGTGGGGGGTCGGGAAGAGACCCAGTACTTC. As protein: CASSVGGREETQYF.

The chain is built from TRBV4-2 and TRBJ2-5; 12 bases line up with TRBD2. This CDR3 is built from 17 residues. Germline CDR1 is LGHNA and CDR2 is YNFKEQ. With 0 bases clipped from V and 6 bases from J, the junction kept 8 bases outside the gene matches. This CDR3 is CASSQEVASGGGKTQYF. The CDR3 nucleotides read TGTGCCAGCAGCCAAGAGGTGGCTAGCGGGGGGGGAAAGACCCAGTACTTC.

This rearrangement joins TRBV10-3 to TRBJ2-7; 10 positions match TRBD1. The germline CDR1 and CDR2 sequences are ENHRY and SYGVKD. This CDR3 has 13 residues. V gave up 4 bases and J gave up 6 bases; unmatched junction bases: 3. CDR3 sequence: CAISVDRGSEQYF. CDR3 sequence (DNA): TGTGCCATCAGTGTGGACAGGGGGAGCGAGCAGTACTTC.

This chain uses TRBV5-1 with TRBJ2-5; D not resolved. V lost 7 bases to trimming and J lost 3 bases, with 10 bases between them. CDR3 size: 12 residues. Germline CDR1 and CDR2: SGHRS and YFSETQ. The CDR3 DNA reads as TGCGCCAGCGCCCTCAGAGAAGAGACCCAGTACTTC. This encodes CASALREETQYF.

The V gene is TRBV6-1, the J gene TRBJ2-1, with D hard to call. The CDR3 has 16 amino acids. The germline gives CDR1 MNHNS, CDR2 SASEGT. V was clipped by 0 bases and J by 4 bases, with 13 bases between them. The CDR3 reads CASSEAGNLGYNEQFF. The CDR3 DNA reads as TGTGCCAGCAGTGAAGCTGGGAATCTTGGTTACAATGAGCAGTTCTTC.

V gene TRBV13 combines with J gene TRBJ1-2; D remains ambiguous. The CDR3 consists of 14 residues. The V gene lost 3 bases and the J gene lost 0 bases, with 8 bases spanning the gap. Germline-derived CDR1 and CDR2 are PRHDT and FYEKMQ (reference sequence). CDR3 residues: CASSFQVPNYGYTF. In DNA form, the CDR3 reads TGTGCCAGCAGCTTCCAGGTCCCTAACTATGGCTACACCTTC.

This clone has more than one count but fewer than ten. The rearrangement links TRBV30 to TRBJ1-5; D may be TRBD1 (5 bases). This CDR3 region has 15 residues. Per germline, CDR1 GTSNPN and CDR2 SVGIG (reference sequence). With 1 base removed from V and 0 bases from J, the gap between germline ends came to 10 bases. Here the CDR3 reads CAWSAGGSSNQPQHF. CDR3 sequence (DNA): TGTGCCTGGAGTGCCGGGGGTTCTAGCAATCAGCCCCAGCATTTT.

Turning to this clone: Additional DNA sequences in this sample encode the identical CDR3. CDR3 residues: CASDRGETQYF. The CDR3 nucleotides are TGTGCCAGCGACAGGGGGGAGACCCAGTACTTC. The chain joins TRBV2 to TRBJ2-5; 9 nucleotides line up with TRBD1. Germline CDR1 is SNHLY and CDR2 is FYNNEI. The CDR3 loop spans 11 amino acids. V was pared by 8 bases and J by 5 bases, with 0 bases of the junction left unmatched.

This clone was counted a single time. J is TRBJ2-1 and V is TRBV5-6, with 11 nucleotides matching TRBD2. The V and J ends lost 6 bases and 8 bases, in that order; junction bases with no gene match: 7. There are 14 residues in the CDR3. From germline, CDR1 is SGHDT and CDR2 YYEEEE. CDR3 loop: CASISGRANDEQFF. The CDR3 DNA reads TGTGCCAGCATTAGCGGGAGGGCCAACGATGAGCAGTTCTTC.

V and J are TRBV10-3 and TRBJ2-2, with 10 bases aligning to TRBD2. J was trimmed by 3 bases and V by 7 bases; bases with no gene match: 8. Germline values: CDR1 ENHRY, CDR2 SYGVKD. This CDR3 has 16 amino acids. The CDR3, as DNA: TGTGCCATCACAGCAAATCTAGCGGGGGACACCGGGGAGCTGTTTTTT. It encodes CAITANLAGDTGELFF.

This clone was recorded only once. The chain carries TRBV7-9 and TRBJ2-5; D gene uncertain. The V end was cut by 1 base, the J end by 7 bases, with 7 bases between. Per germline, CDR1 SEHNR and CDR2 FQNEAQ (reference sequence). The CDR3 runs to 12 residues. The CDR3, as DNA: TGTGCCAGCAGCTTAGTTTCAGGGACCCAGTACTTC. It is translated as CASSLVSGTQYF.

This clone was seen at least ten times. Written as DNA, the CDR3 is TGTGCCAGCAGTTCGTCAGGGGGCAGCACTGAAGCTTTCTTT. This translates into CASSSSGGSTEAFF. The chain combines TRBV2 with TRBJ1-1; 8 nucleotides match TRBD1. CDR3 length: 14 amino acids. V was clipped by 5 bases and J by 4 bases; unmatched bases: 6. The germline V gene has CDR1 SNHLY and CDR2 FYNNEI.

The chain recombines TRBV9 with TRBJ1-5; TRBD1 might be the D (6 bases). Per germline, CDR1 SGDLS and CDR2 YYNGEE. With 4 bases removed from V and 7 bases from J, the gap between germline ends came to 15 bases. CDR3 length: 14 residues. CDR3 sequence reads: CASSQFGGLQPQHF. The CDR3 coding sequence is TGTGCCAGCAGCCAATTCGGGGGGCTCCAGCCCCAGCATTTT.

This clone was counted only a few times. The identical CDR3 is also encoded by other nucleotide sequences in the sample. The chain is built from TRBV29-1 and TRBJ1-5; D gene uncertain. This CDR3 comprises 12 residues. Trimming took off 4 bases at V and 1 base at J, with 5 bases between the two ends. CDR1 and CDR2 (germline): SQVTM, ANQGSEA. The CDR3 nucleotides are TGCAGCGTTGGTGGGAGCAATCAGCCCCAGCATTTT. This sequence encodes CSVGGSNQPQHF.

The chain carries TRBV18 and TRBJ1-2; D perhaps matches TRBD1 (5 bases). The CDR3 runs 16 residues. Germline V CDR1 and CDR2: KGHSH, LQKENI. The V end was cut by 2 bases, the J end by 2 bases, with 15 bases between. For the CDR3, the DNA is TGTGCCAGCTCACCAGGAAGTGGGGGTGTAAACTATGGCTACACCTTC. This gives the protein CASSPGSGGVNYGYTF. The full variable domain, completed using reference TRBV18 and TRBJ1-2, is NAGVMQNPRHLVRRRGQEARLRCSPMKGHSHVYWYRQLPEEGLKFMVYLQKENIIDESGMPKERFSAEFPKEGPSILRIQQVVRGDSAAYFCASSPGSGGVNYGYTFGSGTRLTVV.

This clone showed up just once. The chain is built from TRBV21-1 and TRBJ2-2; TRBD2 is the table's D call, not checked against the DNA. TRBV21-1 is flagged as a pseudogene. This CDR3 is 15 amino acids long. The chain's CDR3 is CASRGYRGLDGELFF. The CDR3 nucleotides read TGTGCCAGCAGGGGCTACCGGGGGTTAGACGGGGAGCTGTTTTTT.

The V gene is TRBV6-1, the J gene TRBJ1-4, with a possible D match to TRBD1 (5 bases). This CDR3 has 13 residues. V lost 6 bases and J 4 bases, leaving 9 bases between the germline ends. CDR1 is MNHNS, CDR2 SASEGT, per germline. CDR3 loop: CASRQGINEKLFF. CDR3 DNA sequence: TGTGCCAGCAGGCAGGGAATTAATGAAAAACTGTTTTTT.